This TCR beta chain was recorded in a study of naive and memory T cell subsets. Study-level points and caveats: Over 95% of naive TCR sequences appeared only once after error correction, unlike memory subsets. A few larger clonotypes appeared in naive repertoires, especially CD8, possibly memory cells re-expressing CD45RA.

In this sample, this clonotype turned up a few times. Its antigen remains unknown. Germline CDR1 SGHVS, CDR2 FNYEAQ. The CDR3 runs to 12 residues. Deletions cut 6 bases from V and 4 bases from J, with 8 bases between. Two oligonucleotides, mixed equimolar, formed the beta constant-region primer covering TRBC1 and TRBC2. The ligated cDNA underwent four PCR rounds using SP2 and nested alpha and beta constant-region primers. TCRdb reanalysed the UMI-ligation and nested PCR reads using MiXCR and keeps one entry per CDR3 protein. The sample shows some 110,000 distinct CDR3 sequences, about 14% of them seen only once.

The sequenced sample consisted of naive CD8+ T cells from blood. The receptor comes from a human donor in good health. The chain links TRBV7-6 to TRBJ2-3; D remains ambiguous. This CDR3 is CASSELPDTQYF. In nucleotides, the CDR3 is TGTGCCAGCAGTGAACTCCCAGATACGCAGTATTTT.